A single sample is the source of the 29 T cell receptor beta chains below, sequenced in a study of radiotherapy plus CTLA-4 blockade in lung cancer. Method: immunoSEQ multiplex PCR; TCRdb's copy keeps in-frame clones and lacks some. The sample gives some 67,000 clones, around 69% of which show up once; roughly 15% is in the top ten. The sequencing used peripheral blood, collected from a patient treated with radiotherapy plus ipilimumab. Source of these receptors: a human donor with non-small cell lung cancer whose response to radiotherapy plus ipilimumab could not be evaluated. Some clones in this sample may be carry-over from other donors' samples.

The J gene is TRBJ2-7, the V gene TRBV6-1; TRBD1 might be the D (6 bases). The CDR3 runs 16 residues. CDR1 is MNHNS and CDR2 is SASEGT in the germline V gene. V lost 1 base and J lost 5, with 18 bases in between. The CDR3 loop reads CASSEGWGRIDNEQYF. CDR3 DNA sequence: TGTGCCAGCAGTGAAGGGTGGGGGCGCATCGACAACGAGCAGTACTTC.

The V call is TRBV5-4, the J call TRBJ2-1, with D possibly matching TRBD2 (6 bases). Per the germline V gene, CDR1 is SGHNT and CDR2 is YYREEE (reference sequence). V lost 0 bases, J lost 6 bases, and 7 bases lay in between. The CDR3 runs 13 residues. This chain's CDR3 is CASSLAGGNEQFF. The CDR3 DNA follows: TGTGCCAGCAGCTTGGCCGGGGGCAATGAGCAGTTCTTC.

The J gene is TRBJ2-7, the V gene TRBV27, with D possibly matching TRBD2 (5 bases). V lost 6 bases, J lost 8 bases, and 20 bases lay in between. The CDR3 sequence is 14 residues long. Per the germline V gene, CDR1 is MNHEY and CDR2 is SMNVEV (reference sequence). The CDR3 sequence: CASSLTWESGKQYF. The CDR3, as DNA: TGTGCCAGCAGCCTTACTTGGGAGAGCGGTAAGCAGTACTTC.

This clone has just one count. The V gene is TRBV19, the J gene TRBJ1-5; 7 bases fit TRBD1. The V gene's germline CDR1 is LNHDA and CDR2 SQIVND (reference sequence). This CDR3 has 14 amino acids. The ends lost 3 bases at V and 6 bases at J; junction bases unmatched: 5. As DNA, the CDR3 is TGTGCCAGTAGTATCCCAGGGGGTCGTCAGCCCCAGCATTTT. Translated: CASSIPGGRQPQHF.

The chain recombines TRBV4-3 with TRBJ1-6; 8 nucleotides agree with TRBD1. The V and J ends lost 0 bases and 0 bases, in that order; junction bases with no gene match: 7. Per the germline V gene, CDR1 is LGHNA and CDR2 is YSLEER. The CDR3 is made up of 19 amino acids. The CDR3 loop is CASSQDRGDRSSYNSPLHF. The CDR3 DNA follows: TGCGCCAGCAGCCAAGATCGGGGGGACAGGAGCTCCTATAATTCACCCCTCCACTTT.

A single count supports this clone. The chain employs TRBV1 and TRBJ1-1; the DNA was not compared with TRBD1, the D call given in the table. TRBV1 is marked as a pseudogene. The CDR3 extends over 14 amino acids. The CDR3 spells CTSSQDWANTEAFF. CDR3 nucleotide sequence: TGCACCAGCAGCCAAGATTGGGCTAACACTGAAGCTTTCTTT.

Here the CDR3 DNA reads TGTGCCAGCTCACCTTGGACAGGGCGAGAGACCCAGTACTTC. As protein: CASSPWTGRETQYF. The chain combines TRBV18 with TRBJ2-5; TRBD1 matches 8 bases. Germline V gives CDR1 KGHSH, CDR2 LQKENI. The CDR3 length is 14 residues. Trimming at V came to 3 bases and at J to 4 bases, leaving 4 bases not matched to a gene. The full variable domain, rest sourced from reference TRBV18 and TRBJ2-5, is NAGVMQNPRHLVRRRGQEARLRCSPMKGHSHVYWYRQLPEEGLKFMVYLQKENIIDESGMPKERFSAEFPKEGPSILRIQQVVRGDSAAYFCASSPWTGRETQYFGPGTRLLVL.

This chain joins TRBV11-3 and TRBJ2-7, with D perhaps matching TRBD2 (5 bases). The CDR3 has 14 amino acids. Germline-derived CDR1 and CDR2 are SGHNT and YENEEA. The V gene lost 5 bases and the J gene lost 3 bases, with 14 bases spanning the gap. This CDR3 is CASSRGRGFYEQYF. The DNA of the CDR3 is TGTGCCAGCAGCCGCGGACGGGGATTCTACGAGCAGTACTTC.

This clone came up a few times. It is likely a read error: a sequence one base away is far more abundant. The V gene is TRBV7-9, the J gene TRBJ1-3; 7 bases map to TRBD1. CDR3 length equals 18 residues. V dropped 1 base and J dropped 3; count of bases not matched to a gene: 12. Germline CDR1 SEHNR, CDR2 FQNEAQ (reference sequence). This chain's CDR3 is CASSLGPGQWASGNTIYF. The CDR3 DNA reads TGTGCCAGCAGCTTAGGACCGGGACAGTGGGCGAGTGGAAACACCATATATTTT.

V is TRBV5-6 and J is TRBJ1-6; D unclear. Germline V lookup: CDR1 SGHDT, CDR2 YYEEEE. V was clipped by 7 bases and J by 7 bases, with 12 bases between them. CDR3 length equals 13 residues. CDR3 DNA sequence: TGTGCCAGCTGCTACAGTGCGAATTCACCCCTCCACTTT. As protein: CASCYSANSPLHF.

This chain uses TRBV9 with TRBJ2-3, with a tentative D call TRBD2 (5 bases). The CDR3 spans 14 residues. Germline V gene lookup returns CDR1 SGDLS and CDR2 YYNGEE. V gave up 4 bases and J gave up 5 bases, with 14 bases separating them. Here the CDR3 DNA reads TGTGCCAGCAGCCCTTGGACTGGGCGAGATACGCAGTATTTT. This codes for CASSPWTGRDTQYF.

This clone was recorded a few times. The gene calls are TRBV2 and TRBJ2-2; D is unresolved. Trimming removed 6 bases at V and 1 base at J, with 9 bases between. This CDR3 contains 14 residues. Germline assignment: CDR1 SNHLY and CDR2 FYNNEI. This CDR3 reads CASRQSLNTGELFF. The CDR3 nucleotides are TGTGCCAGCAGACAGAGCCTGAACACCGGGGAGCTGTTTTTT.

The chain links TRBV29-1 to TRBJ2-6, with TRBD1 as a possible D gene (6 bases). Per the germline V gene, CDR1 is SQVTM and CDR2 is ANQGSEA. V lost 6 bases, J lost 2 bases, and 20 bases lay in between. The CDR3 has 17 amino acids. In nucleotides, the CDR3 is TGCAGCGTCTCTACTTACCTTAGGGGGACTGGGGCCAACGTCCTGACTTTC. It codes for CSVSTYLRGTGANVLTF.

The gene calls are TRBV19 and TRBJ1-5; 12 nucleotides agree with TRBD1. The ends lost 6 bases at V and 1 base at J; junction bases unmatched: 10. CDR1 LNHDA and CDR2 SQIVND come from the germline V gene (reference sequence). The CDR3 consists of 18 residues. The CDR3 protein is CASSAGQGAVWSNQPQHF. In DNA, the CDR3 is TGTGCCAGTAGCGCGGGACAGGGGGCCGTTTGGAGCAATCAGCCCCAGCATTTT.

By sample share, this clone is medium-sized. The chain couples TRBV7-6 to TRBJ1-3; weak D call: TRBD1 (6 bases). Germline CDR1 is SGHVS and CDR2 is FNYEAQ. With 10 bases removed from V and 0 bases from J, the gap between germline ends came to 22 bases. The CDR3 has 17 residues. The CDR3 DNA follows: TGTGCCACAGCAACGCCAACCACAGGGTACTCTGGAAACACCATATATTTT. Protein product: CATATPTTGYSGNTIYF.

The gene calls are TRBV7-2 and TRBJ2-5; a possible D gene is TRBD2 (6 bases). The ends were cut back, 5 bases at V and 1 base at J, with 11 bases in the middle. CDR1 SGHTA and CDR2 FQGNSA come from the germline V gene. The CDR3 contains 14 residues. CDR3: CASSRDFGQETQYF. CDR3 in DNA: TGTGCCAGCAGCAGGGACTTTGGCCAAGAGACCCAGTACTTC. Complete variable domain (other parts from reference TRBV7-2 and TRBJ2-5): GAGVSQSPSNKVTEKGKDVELRCDPISGHTALYWYRQSLGQGLEFLIYFQGNSAPDKSGLPSDRFSAERTGGSVSTLTIQRTQQEDSAVYLCASSRDFGQETQYFGPGTRLLVL.

The rearrangement uses TRBV6-5 and TRBJ2-1, with D possibly being TRBD1 (6 bases). V dropped 8 bases and J dropped 4 bases, with 9 bases sitting between them. The germline V gene encodes CDR1 MNHEY and CDR2 SVGAGI. This CDR3 contains 12 residues. CDR3 sequence (DNA): TGTGCCAGCGGGGGCCCTTACAATGAGCAGTTCTTC. It is translated as CASGGPYNEQFF.

The chain uses TRBV28 and TRBJ2-5; D might be TRBD1 (6 bases). This CDR3 region has 19 residues. CDR1 is MDHEN, CDR2 SYDVKM, per germline. V lost 6 bases to trimming and J lost 1 base, with 27 bases between them. CDR3: CASRLDGIYRQDVQETQYF. The CDR3 DNA reads TGTGCCAGCAGACTAGACGGCATCTACCGACAGGATGTCCAAGAGACCCAGTACTTC.

CDR3 DNA sequence: TGTGCCAGCAGTTATCAGGGCAACACTGAAGCTTTCTTT. Protein product: CASSYQGNTEAFF. V is TRBV6-1 and J is TRBJ1-1; tentative D call: TRBD1 (5 bases). Trimming took off 5 bases at V and 2 bases at J, with 9 bases between the two ends. Germline V CDR1 and CDR2: MNHNS, SASEGT. The CDR3 sequence is 13 residues long.

The V gene is TRBV9, the J gene TRBJ2-7; D gene uncertain. The CDR3 spans 13 residues. V lost 3 bases to trimming and J lost 2 bases, with 9 bases between them. CDR1 is SGDLS and CDR2 is YYNGEE in the germline V gene. This CDR3 reads CASSAGRTYEQYF. The CDR3 DNA follows: TGTGCCAGCAGCGCCGGCAGGACCTACGAGCAGTACTTC.

A remark on this clone: Germline and junction disagree at one end, which may indicate a read error. V gene TRBV5-6 combines with J gene TRBJ2-7, with D unclear. Germline CDR1 is SGHDT and CDR2 is YYEEEE. CDR3 size: 12 residues. CDR3 in DNA: TGTGCCAGCAGTTTGGAAGAGTACGAGCAGTACTTC. It encodes CASSLEEYEQYF. The complete variable domain, with remaining parts taken from reference TRBV5-6 and TRBJ2-7, reads DAGVTQSPTHLIKTRGQQVTLRCSPKSGHDTVSWYQQALGQGPQFIFQYYEEEERQRGNFPDRFSGHQFPNYSSELNVNALLLGDSALYLCASSLEEYEQYFGPGTRLTVT.

The chain joins TRBV5-1 to TRBJ1-5, with a weak D call TRBD1 (5 bases). V was trimmed by 0 bases and J by 7 bases, leaving 11 bases between them. CDR1 and CDR2 (germline): SGHRS, YFSETQ. The CDR3 consists of 14 residues. CDR3 bases: TGCGCCAGCAGCTTGGACCTCGGGGGACAGCCCCAGCATTTT. Residues: CASSLDLGGQPQHF.

V is TRBV4-2 and J is TRBJ1-2; D possibly corresponds to TRBD1 (6 bases). The CDR3 sequence is 15 residues long. Germline CDR1 and CDR2: LGHNA and YNFKEQ. The V end was cut by 7 bases, the J end by 2 bases, with 17 bases between. The CDR3 DNA is TGTGCCAGCAAAGTCGTGGGGGGGCACAACTATGGCTACACCTTC. It codes for CASKVVGGHNYGYTF.

The chain combines TRBV27 with TRBJ2-3; 9 bases agree with TRBD2. Germline loops: CDR1 MNHEY, CDR2 SMNVEV (reference sequence). The ends lost 8 bases at V and 4 bases at J; junction bases unmatched: 7. The CDR3 is 14 residues long. CDR3 in amino acids: CASWSSGGPDTQYF. CDR3 nucleotide sequence: TGTGCCAGCTGGAGTAGCGGGGGCCCAGATACGCAGTATTTT.

The rearrangement joins TRBV30 to TRBJ2-5, with TRBD2 as a possible D gene (5 bases). The CDR3 loop spans 14 amino acids. V lost 0 bases and J 1 base, leaving 9 bases between the germline ends. Germline lookup yields CDR1 GTSNPN and CDR2 SVGIG (reference sequence). The CDR3 DNA follows: TGTGCCTGGAGTGTGGGGAGCCTCCAAGAGACCCAGTACTTC. Its protein is CAWSVGSLQETQYF.

The genes are TRBV6-5 and TRBJ2-5; 15 bases fit TRBD2. V shed 2 bases and J 6 bases; nucleotides not matched to a gene: 4. CDR1 and CDR2 (germline): MNHEY, SVGAGI. The length of the CDR3 is 16 residues. The CDR3 protein is CASSYGTSGGRKTQYF. CDR3 nucleotides: TGTGCCAGCAGTTACGGGACTAGCGGGGGGCGGAAGACCCAGTACTTC.

This chain joins TRBV4-1 and TRBJ2-3; 9 nucleotides match TRBD1. V lost 4 bases and J lost 3; bases outside the gene matches: 8. CDR3 size: 16 residues. Germline loops: CDR1 MGHRA, CDR2 YSYEKL. CDR3: CASSRTGADRTDTQYF. In DNA, the CDR3 is TGCGCCAGCAGCCGGACAGGGGCAGATAGGACAGATACGCAGTATTTT.

The chain uses TRBV6-6 and TRBJ1-5; D call uncertain. This CDR3 has 14 residues. V dropped 8 bases and J dropped 5 bases, with 16 bases sitting between them. Germline V gene data show CDR1 as MNHNY and CDR2 as SVGAGI (reference sequence). The CDR3 sequence is CASQEGGPHQPQHF. CDR3 in DNA: TGTGCCAGCCAGGAGGGAGGACCGCATCAGCCCCAGCATTTT.

Only a few counts were recorded for this clone. The chain's CDR3 is CASTLAPNTEAFF. The CDR3 bases are TGTGCCAGCACCCTAGCTCCCAACACTGAAGCTTTCTTT. The rearrangement joins TRBV14 to TRBJ1-1; D not resolved. This CDR3 is built from 13 residues. The germline CDR1 and CDR2 sequences are SGHDN and FVKESK. Trimming pared 7 bases from V and 2 bases from J, leaving 11 bases between.